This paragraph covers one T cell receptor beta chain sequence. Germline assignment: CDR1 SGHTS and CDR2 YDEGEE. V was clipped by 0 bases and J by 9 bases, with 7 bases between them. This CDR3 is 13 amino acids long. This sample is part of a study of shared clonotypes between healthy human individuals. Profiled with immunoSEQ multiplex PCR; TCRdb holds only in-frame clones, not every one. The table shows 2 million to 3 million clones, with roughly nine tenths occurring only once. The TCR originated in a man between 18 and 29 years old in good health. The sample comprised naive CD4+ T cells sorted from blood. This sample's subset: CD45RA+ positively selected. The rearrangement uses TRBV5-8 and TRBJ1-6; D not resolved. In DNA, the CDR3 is TGTGCCAGCAGCTTGGACAGTAGTTCACCCCTCCACTTT. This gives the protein CASSLDSSSPLHF.